This T cell receptor (beta chain) was retrieved from a study of vaccination effects on CD4 cells after COVID-19. In the study overall: Participants completed two doses of the BNT162b2 or mRNA-1273 vaccine. Study-wide results and limits: There were few convalescent patients in the study and no early post-infection timepoints.

The table came from immunoSEQ multiplex PCR; TCRdb's copy has only in-frame clones and leaves some out. This sample has more than 20,000 clones, with around 79% found just once. This CDR3 spans 15 amino acids. Germline V gives CDR1 WNHNN, CDR2 SYGVQD (reference sequence). Trimming at V came to 8 bases and at J to 8 bases, leaving 15 bases not matched to a gene. Viral peptide pool expansion of antigen-specific CD4+ T cells preceded sequencing in the ViraFEST assay. Once cultured for more than nine days, the cells underwent separation to obtain CD4+ T cells. The healthy vaccine recipients, who had no prior SARS-CoV-2 infection, showed negative nucleocapsid antibodies. After two million PBMC were placed in each well, they were cultured with around 10 IU/ml IL-2 and approximately 10 ug/ml peptides. A word on this clone: Its antigen is unknown.

The receptor comes from a human donor who received a COVID-19 vaccine. The V gene is TRBV10-1, the J gene TRBJ2-1; 7 bases align to TRBD2. The input for sequencing was CD4+ T cells from PBMCs cultured with HCoV-NL63 spike peptides, taken before COVID-19 vaccination. The CDR3 bases are TGCGCCAGCTGGGCCGGCGGGGGAAGCCCAGATGAGCAGTTCTTC. Amino acids: CASWAGGGSPDEQFF.